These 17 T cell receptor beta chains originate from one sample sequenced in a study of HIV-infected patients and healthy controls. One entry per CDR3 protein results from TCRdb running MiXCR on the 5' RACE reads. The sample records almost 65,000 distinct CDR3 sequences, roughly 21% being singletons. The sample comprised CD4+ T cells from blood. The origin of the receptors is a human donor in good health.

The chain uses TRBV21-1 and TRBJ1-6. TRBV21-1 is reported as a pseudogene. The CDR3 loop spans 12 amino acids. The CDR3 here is CASSKSYSPLHF. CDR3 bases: TGTGCCAGCAGCAAAAGCTACTCACCCCTCCACTTT.

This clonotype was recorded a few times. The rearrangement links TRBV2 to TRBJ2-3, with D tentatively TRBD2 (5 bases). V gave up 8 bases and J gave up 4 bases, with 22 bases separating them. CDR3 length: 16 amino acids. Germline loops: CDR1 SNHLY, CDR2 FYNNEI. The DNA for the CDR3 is TGTGCCAGCGTGGGGTACGCGGGCCTGACTCCAGATACGCAGTATTTT. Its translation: CASVGYAGLTPDTQYF. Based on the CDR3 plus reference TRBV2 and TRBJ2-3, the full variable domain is EPEVTQTPSHQVTQMGQEVILRCVPISNHLYFYWYRQILGQKVEFLVSFYNNEISEKSEIFDDQFSVERPDGSNFTLKIRSTKLEDSAMYFCASVGYAGLTPDTQYFGPGTRLTVL.

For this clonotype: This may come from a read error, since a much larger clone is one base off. CDR3 DNA: TGTGCCAGCAGCCCGACAACCTACGAGCAGTACTTC. This gives the protein CASSPTTYEQYF. This rearrangement joins TRBV7-2 to TRBJ2-7; D uncertain. The CDR3 extends over 12 amino acids. Per germline, CDR1 SGHTA and CDR2 FQGNSA. V was pared by 5 bases and J by 2 bases, with 7 bases between. The full variable domain, with the rest looked up from reference TRBV7-2 and TRBJ2-7, is GAGVSQSPSNKVTEKGKDVELRCDPISGHTALYWYRQSLGQGLEFLIYFQGNSAPDKSGLPSDRFSAERTGGSVSTLTIQRTQQEDSAVYLCASSPTTYEQYFGPGTRLTVT.

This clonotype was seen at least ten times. The DNA of the CDR3 is TGTGCCAGCAGCCCGGCCGGGACAGGGAACGAGCAGTACTTC. Protein product: CASSPAGTGNEQYF. The chain employs TRBV9 and TRBJ2-7; 9 nucleotides match TRBD1. Trimming removed 4 bases from V and 5 bases from J; junction bases left unmatched: 7. The germline V gene encodes CDR1 SGDLS and CDR2 YYNGEE. The CDR3 spans 14 residues.

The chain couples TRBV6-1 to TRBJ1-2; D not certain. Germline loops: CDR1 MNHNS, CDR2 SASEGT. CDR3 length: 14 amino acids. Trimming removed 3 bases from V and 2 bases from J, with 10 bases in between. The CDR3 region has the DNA TGTGCCAGCAGTGATTTGGCCCTCAACTATGGCTACACCTTC. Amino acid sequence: CASSDLALNYGYTF.

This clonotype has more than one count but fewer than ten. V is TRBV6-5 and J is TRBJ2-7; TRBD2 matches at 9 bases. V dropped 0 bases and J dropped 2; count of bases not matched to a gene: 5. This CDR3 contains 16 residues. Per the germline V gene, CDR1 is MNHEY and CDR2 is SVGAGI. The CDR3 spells CASSYSGGGRAYEQYF. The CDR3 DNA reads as TGTGCCAGCAGTTACTCAGGGGGCGGGAGGGCCTACGAGCAGTACTTC.

The DNA of the CDR3 is TGTGCCAGCAGCCAAGAACCAGGGGGCAACAATCAGCCCCAGCATTTT. It encodes CASSQEPGGNNQPQHF. V is TRBV3-1 and J is TRBJ1-5; 8 bases agree with TRBD1. Germline CDR1 LGHDT, CDR2 YNNKEL (reference sequence). The CDR3 loop spans 16 amino acids. V was pared by 0 bases and J by 3 bases, with 4 bases of the junction left unmatched.

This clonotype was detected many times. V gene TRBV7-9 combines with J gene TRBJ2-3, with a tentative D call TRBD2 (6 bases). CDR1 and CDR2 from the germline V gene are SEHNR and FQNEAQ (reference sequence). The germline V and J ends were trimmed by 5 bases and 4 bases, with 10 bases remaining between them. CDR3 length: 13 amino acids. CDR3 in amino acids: CASSGWGADTQYF. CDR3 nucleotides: TGTGCCAGCAGCGGATGGGGGGCAGATACGCAGTATTTT.

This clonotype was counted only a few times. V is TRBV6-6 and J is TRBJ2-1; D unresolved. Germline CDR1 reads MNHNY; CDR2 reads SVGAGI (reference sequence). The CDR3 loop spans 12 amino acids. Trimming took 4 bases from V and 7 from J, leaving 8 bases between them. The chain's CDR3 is CASSSVLNEQFF. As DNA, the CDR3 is TGTGCCAGCAGTTCTGTACTAAATGAGCAGTTCTTC.

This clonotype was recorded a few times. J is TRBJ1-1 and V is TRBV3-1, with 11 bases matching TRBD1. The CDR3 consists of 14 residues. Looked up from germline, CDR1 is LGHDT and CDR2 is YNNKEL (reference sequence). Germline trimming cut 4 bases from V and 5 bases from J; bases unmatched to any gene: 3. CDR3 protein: CASSPRDRGTEAFF. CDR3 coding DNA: TGTGCCAGCAGCCCTCGGGACAGGGGGACTGAAGCTTTCTTT.

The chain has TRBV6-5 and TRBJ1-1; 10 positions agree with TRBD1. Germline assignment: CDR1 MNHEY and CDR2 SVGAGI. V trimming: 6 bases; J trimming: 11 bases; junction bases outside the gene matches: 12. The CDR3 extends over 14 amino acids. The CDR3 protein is CASRETGGAVLAFF. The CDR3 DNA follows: TGTGCCAGCAGAGAGACAGGGGGCGCGGTGTTGGCTTTCTTT.

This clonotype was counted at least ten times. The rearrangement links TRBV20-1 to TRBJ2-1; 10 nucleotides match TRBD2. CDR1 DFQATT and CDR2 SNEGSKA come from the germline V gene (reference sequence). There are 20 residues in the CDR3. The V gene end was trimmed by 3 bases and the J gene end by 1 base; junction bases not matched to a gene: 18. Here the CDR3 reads CSARANPDSGRPLSYNEQFF. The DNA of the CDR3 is TGCAGTGCTAGGGCGAACCCTGATAGCGGGAGGCCCTTATCCTACAATGAGCAGTTCTTC.

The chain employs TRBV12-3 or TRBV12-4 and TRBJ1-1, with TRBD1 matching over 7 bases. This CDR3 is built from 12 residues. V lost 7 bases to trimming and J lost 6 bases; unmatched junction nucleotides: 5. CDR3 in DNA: TGTGCCAGCACACCGACAGGGCCTGAAGCTTTCTTT. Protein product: CASTPTGPEAFF.

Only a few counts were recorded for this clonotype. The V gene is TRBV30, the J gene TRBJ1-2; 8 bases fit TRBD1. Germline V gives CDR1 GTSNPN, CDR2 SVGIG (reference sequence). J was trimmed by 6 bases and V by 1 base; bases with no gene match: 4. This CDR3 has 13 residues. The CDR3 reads CAWSGQGWNGYTF. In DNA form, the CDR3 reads TGTGCCTGGAGTGGACAGGGGTGGAATGGCTACACCTTC.

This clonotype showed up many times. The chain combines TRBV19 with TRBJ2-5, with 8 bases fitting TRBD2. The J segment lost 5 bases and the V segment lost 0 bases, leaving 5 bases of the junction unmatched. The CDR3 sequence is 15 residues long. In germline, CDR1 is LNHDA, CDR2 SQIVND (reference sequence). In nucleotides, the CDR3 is TGTGCCAGTAGTATAGAAGCCAGGACTAGCGAGACCCAGTACTTC. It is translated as CASSIEARTSETQYF.

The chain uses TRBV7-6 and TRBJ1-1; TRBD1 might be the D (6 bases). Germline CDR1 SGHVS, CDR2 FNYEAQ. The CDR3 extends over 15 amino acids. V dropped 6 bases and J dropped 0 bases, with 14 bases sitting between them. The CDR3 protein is CASSLNGQLNTEAFF. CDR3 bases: TGTGCCAGCAGTCTCAACGGACAGCTGAACACTGAAGCTTTCTTT.

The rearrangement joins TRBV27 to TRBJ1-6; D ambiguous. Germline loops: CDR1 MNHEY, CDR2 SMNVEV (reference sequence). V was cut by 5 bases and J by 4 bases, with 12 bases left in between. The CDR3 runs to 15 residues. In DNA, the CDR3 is TGTGCCAGCAGTCTGGGGAGAGTTTATAATTCACCCCTCCACTTT. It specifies CASSLGRVYNSPLHF.